The next 12 T cell receptor beta chains were all read from a single sample in a study of molecular identifiers for immune sequencing clone quantification. TCRdb passed the PCR reads through MiXCR, listing each CDR3 protein once. This table has about half a million distinct CDR3 sequences, roughly 26% appearing once. The source material was naive CD8+ T cells from blood, with Jurkat cell RNA spiked in. Subset meaning: FACS-sorted CD8+CD4-CCR7+CD45RA+ naive T cells. The source is a human donor in good health. Some libraries in this study had Jurkat cell RNA spiked in.

As concerns this clonotype: One base away lies a much larger clone, so this may be a sequencing read error. This sequence joins TRBV6-6 and TRBJ2-7, with 9 bases that match TRBD2. Per germline, CDR1 MNHNY and CDR2 SVGAGI (reference sequence). The CDR3 has 16 residues. The CDR3 loop reads CASSYSPREGLYEQNF. CDR3 coding DNA: TGTGCCAGCAGTTACTCTCCGCGGGAGGGCCTCTACGAGCAGAACTTC.

V is TRBV6-5 and J is TRBJ2-7; tentatively, D is TRBD1 (5 bases). The V gene lost 3 bases and the J gene lost 1 base, with 10 bases spanning the gap. The CDR3 loop spans 14 amino acids. CDR1 and CDR2 from the germline V gene are MNHEY and SVGAGI. The DNA for the CDR3 is TGTGCCAGCAGTTATAAACAGGAGTCCTACGAGCAGTACTTC. It is translated as CASSYKQESYEQYF.

The V call is TRBV27, the J call TRBJ2-2; no clear D gene. Germline values: CDR1 MNHEY, CDR2 SMNVEV (reference sequence). This CDR3 has 14 amino acids. Deletions cut 3 bases from V and 3 bases from J, with 8 bases between. CDR3 DNA sequence: TGTGCCAGCAGTTTGGGCCAGCACACCGGGGAGCTGTTTTTT. It translates to CASSLGQHTGELFF.

This clonotype was counted ten times or more. This rearrangement joins TRBV4-1 to TRBJ1-2; no firm D call. The germline V gene encodes CDR1 MGHRA and CDR2 YSYEKL. The CDR3 extends over 13 amino acids. V was clipped by 0 bases and J by 2 bases, with 4 bases between them. CDR3 sequence (DNA): TGCGCCAGCAGCCAAGATATCAACTATGGCTACACCTTC. It translates to CASSQDINYGYTF.

The chain joins TRBV6-5 to TRBJ2-7, with D possibly being TRBD2 (6 bases). Looked up from germline, CDR1 is MNHEY and CDR2 is SVGAGI. The CDR3 sequence is 14 residues long. Deletions cut 5 bases from V and 4 bases from J, with 15 bases between. DNA for the CDR3: TGTGCCAGCAGTCCCCGGGAGCCCAATTACGAGCAGTACTTC. Translation gives CASSPREPNYEQYF.

CDR3 nucleotides: TGTGCCAGCAGCCCCCCTCACCCACGGGACGTATTGTCCTACGAGCAGTACTTC. Encoded protein: CASSPPHPRDVLSYEQYF. This chain joins TRBV3-1 and TRBJ2-7; D tentatively fits TRBD1 or TRBD2 (5 bases each). The CDR3 is 18 amino acids. V dropped 4 bases and J dropped 1 base, with 23 bases sitting between them. Germline V lookup: CDR1 LGHDT, CDR2 YNNKEL (reference sequence).

This clonotype was counted ten times or more. DNA of the CDR3: TGTGCCAGCAGCTCCAGACAGGGGATGAACACTGAAGCTTTCTTT. It specifies CASSSRQGMNTEAFF. The V and J genes are TRBV7-9 and TRBJ1-1; 8 bases are shared with TRBD1. Unmatched junction bases numbered 4, after V lost 4 bases and J lost 0 bases. In germline, CDR1 is SEHNR, CDR2 FQNEAQ (reference sequence). The CDR3 spans 15 residues.

This clonotype showed up many times. The gene calls are TRBV20-1 and TRBJ1-1; 8 nucleotides match TRBD1. Germline values: CDR1 DFQATT, CDR2 SNEGSKA (reference sequence). After removal of 3 bases from V and 4 bases from J, the junction contained 7 bases not matched to a gene. The CDR3 covers 14 residues. CDR3 loop: CSARDREAVTEAFF. The CDR3 DNA sequence: TGCAGTGCTAGGGACAGGGAGGCGGTCACTGAAGCTTTCTTT.

About this clonotype itself: Compared with germline, one end of the junction differs, possibly owing to a read error. The chain is built from TRBV6-6 and TRBJ2-3; 9 nucleotides line up with TRBD2. The CDR3 sequence is 17 residues long. The germline CDR1 and CDR2 sequences are MNHNY and SVGAGI (reference sequence). Written as DNA, the CDR3 is TGTGCCAGCAGTGAACCAGGACTAGCGAGTTGGACAGATACGCGGTATTTT. Protein product: CASSEPGLASWTDTRYF.

This clonotype was found a few times. The gene calls are TRBV6-5 and TRBJ2-5; perhaps TRBD1 as D (5 bases). The ends were cut back, 0 bases at V and 5 bases at J, with 13 bases in the middle. The CDR3 covers 15 residues. Looked up from germline, CDR1 is MNHEY and CDR2 is SVGAGI. The CDR3 region is CASSYSISGYETQYF. As DNA, the CDR3 is TGTGCCAGCAGTTACTCGATTTCAGGGTATGAGACCCAGTACTTC.

The CDR3 DNA follows: TGTGCCAGCATTAAAGTGGACAGCATCAATGAGCAGTTCTTC. Protein product: CASIKVDSINEQFF. The chain links TRBV12-3 or TRBV12-4 to TRBJ2-1, with D tentatively TRBD1 (6 bases). V was shortened by 7 bases and J by 6 bases, with 16 bases between the two germline ends. This CDR3 has 14 residues.

The chain has TRBV6-1 and TRBJ2-4; possible D gene TRBD2, 5 bases. The V end was cut by 4 bases, the J end by 2 bases, with 12 bases between. This CDR3 comprises 15 residues. Germline lookup yields CDR1 MNHNS and CDR2 SASEGT. CDR3 amino acids: CASSVEGLSKNIQYF. For the CDR3, the DNA is TGTGCCAGCAGTGTCGAGGGTCTATCCAAAAACATTCAGTACTTC.